This TCR beta chain was sequenced in a study of identical twins. Study-level points and caveats: The conclusions drew on cross-sectional statistical analysis instead of tracking the same donors.

The germline V gene has CDR1 LGHDT and CDR2 YNNKEL (reference sequence). The CDR3 runs to 13 residues. Trimming removed 8 bases at V and 2 bases at J, with 11 bases between. This clonotype was seen repeatedly, ten times or more. What it binds is not known. MiXCR, run by TCRdb on the 5' RACE reads, gives a single entry per CDR3 protein. Among over 600,000 distinct CDR3 sequences, 21% were seen once, and the ten largest hold roughly 4%. The same sample was also used in a study of T cells expressing NK-cell markers. Per that study: The share of CD8+ T cells held by dominant NKG2C+ clonotypes was about 1.0-7.5% in several donors.

This receptor was identified in a woman aged 18 to 35 in good health. The genes are TRBV3-1 and TRBJ2-3; no firm D call. The material sequenced was PBMCs. The CDR3 sequence: CASRAPDTDTQYF. The CDR3 DNA is TGTGCCAGCCGGGCTCCTGACACAGATACGCAGTATTTT.